The 3 T cell receptor beta chains below were found in one sample sequenced in a study of OX40 agonist ivuxolimab in advanced cancers. The data were produced by immunoSEQ multiplex PCR, yet TCRdb's version contains in-frame clones alone and is incomplete. This sample carries some 20,000 clones, 65% to 90% of them seen once, and the ten largest clones take approximately 3%. The sequenced sample was CD4+ or CD8+ T cells sorted from blood, obtained in a trial of the OX40 agonist ivuxolimab. The origin of the receptors is an adult with an advanced solid tumor such as melanoma, head and neck, liver or kidney cancer.

This clone was observed a handful of times. This sample also contains other DNA sequences that code for the same CDR3. This chain's CDR3 is CASSRQGAYEQYF. CDR3 DNA: TGTGCCAGCAGTAGACAGGGCGCCTACGAGCAGTACTTC. V and J are TRBV5-5 and TRBJ2-7; 7 bases are shared with TRBD1. This CDR3 comprises 13 residues. CDR1 is SGHKS, CDR2 YYEKEE, per germline (reference sequence). V lost 5 bases and J lost 2; bases outside the gene matches: 4.

This chain links TRBV10-3 with TRBJ2-7, with 7 bases identical to TRBD1. The CDR3 extends over 14 amino acids. With V trimmed by 0 bases and J by 3 bases, 2 bases remained unmatched. CDR1 is ENHRY and CDR2 is SYGVKD in the germline V gene. For the CDR3, the DNA is TGTGCCATCAGTGAGTCGGGACAGAGCTACGAGCAGTACTTC. Translating it yields CAISESGQSYEQYF.

The chain links TRBV18 to TRBJ2-7; perhaps TRBD1 as D (5 bases). Germline V gene sequence: CDR1 KGHSH, CDR2 LQKENI. The CDR3 is 15 residues long. Trimming shortened V by 1 base and J by 3 bases, and 13 bases separated the two germline ends. The CDR3 region has the DNA TGTGCCAGCTCACCACGTTGGGCAGGGTTCTACGAGCAGTACTTC. It encodes CASSPRWAGFYEQYF.